This TCR beta chain emerged from a study of Graves' ophthalmopathy and Graves' hyperthyroidism. This clonotype was counted at least ten times. Its antigen is still unknown. Moderate-to-severe activity, with CAS ≥3, NOSPECS ≥4 and duration under 3 months, characterized the donors with ophthalmopathy. Diagnostic conclusions were grounded in clinical symptoms, serum thyroxine, TRAb, thyroid ultrasound and orbital computed tomography. PBMCs were isolated from an approximately 10 ml sample of fresh peripheral blood. RNA transcripts were the source from which TCR beta CDR3 regions were amplified. RT-PCR in the first round used HTBI primers; a second-round multiplex PCR followed. TCRdb itself ran the multiplex PCR reads through MiXCR, one entry per CDR3 protein. The sample includes about 700,000 distinct CDR3 sequences, roughly 39% of them seen just once. Study-wide points: Ophthalmopathy progression cases were predicted by the model with roughly 64% sensitivity and 72.22% specificity.

The V end lost 5 bases, the J end lost 2 bases, and 12 bases lay between the germline ends. Looked up from germline, CDR1 is MNHNY and CDR2 is SVGAGI (reference sequence). The CDR3 length is 14 residues. The V and J genes are TRBV6-6 and TRBJ1-2; weak D call: TRBD1 (5 bases). This sequence originates from an adult man with Graves' ophthalmopathy. Sample: peripheral blood. For the CDR3, the DNA is TGTGCCAGCAGTGGGGCGGGACGGAACTATGGCTACACCTTC. This translates into CASSGAGRNYGYTF.